Presented here are 13 T cell receptor beta chains from one specimen sequenced in a study of T cells expressing NK-cell markers. Using the 5' RACE reads, TCRdb records one entry per CDR3 protein without DNA. This table lists 300,000 to 450,000 distinct CDR3 sequences. Sequencing was done on a sample of blood T cells: a sorted CD56 or NKG2C T cell subset, CD4+ or CD8+ T cells, or bulk PBMC T cells (not recorded which). The receptors here all came from a man between 18 and 69 years old in good health.

J is TRBJ1-1 and V is TRBV7-6; as DNA is missing, the TRBD1 call by TCRdb cannot be tested. Germline CDR1 reads SGHVS; CDR2 reads FNYEAQ. The CDR3 contains 16 residues. Here the CDR3 reads CASSYQQGSKAAEAFF.

The rearrangement joins TRBV20-1 to TRBJ1-2. The CDR3 loop spans 14 amino acids. Germline loops: CDR1 DFQATT, CDR2 SNEGSKA (reference sequence). The CDR3 here is CSASDGRSNYGYTF.

The V gene is TRBV3-1, the J gene TRBJ2-5; the D call from TCRdb, TRBD1, cannot be confirmed without DNA. The CDR3 has 13 residues. Germline-derived CDR1 and CDR2 are LGHDT and YNNKEL (reference sequence). The CDR3: CASSLGKMGTQYF.

The J gene is TRBJ2-5, the V gene TRBV10-2; TCRdb selects TRBD1, and the lack of DNA leaves this call unchecked. Germline V gene sequence: CDR1 WSHSY, CDR2 SAAADI. The CDR3 has 13 amino acids. This CDR3 is CASRPGRIETQYF.

J is TRBJ1-5 and V is TRBV7-2. Germline V gene lookup returns CDR1 SGHTA and CDR2 FQGNSA. The CDR3 totals 12 residues. CDR3 sequence: CASSEIGQPQHF.

V and J are TRBV3-1 and TRBJ2-7; absent DNA, TCRdb's TRBD1 call cannot be checked. Germline lookup yields CDR1 LGHDT and CDR2 YNNKEL (reference sequence). The CDR3 totals 12 residues. The CDR3 is CATLGRGGEQYF.

This rearrangement joins TRBV3-1 to TRBJ2-1; TCRdb selects TRBD1, and the lack of DNA leaves this call unchecked. Germline V gene lookup returns CDR1 LGHDT and CDR2 YNNKEL (reference sequence). This CDR3 has 11 amino acids. The chain's CDR3 is CASSLQGLKFF.

The V gene is TRBV6-1, the J gene TRBJ1-2; the D call of TRBD1 rests on TCRdb alone, since no DNA is present to check it. This CDR3 contains 14 residues. The germline V gene encodes CDR1 MNHNS and CDR2 SASEGT. The CDR3 spells CASSPGNWGYGYTF.

J is TRBJ2-5 and V is TRBV5-6; checking the TCRdb D call of TRBD2 is not possible without DNA. This CDR3 region has 15 residues. Germline CDR1 SGHDT, CDR2 YYEEEE. CDR3 sequence: CASSPRAGFQETQYF.

This chain joins TRBV7-3 and TRBJ2-5; TCRdb lists TRBD2, though no DNA is available to test this call. The CDR3 runs 16 residues. Germline lookup yields CDR1 SGHTA and CDR2 FQGTGA. CDR3 sequence reads: CASSPFQRGGPETQYF. Together with reference TRBV7-3 and TRBJ2-5, the CDR3 gives the full variable domain: GAGVSQTPSNKVTEKGKYVELRCDPISGHTALYWYRQSLGQGPEFLIYFQGTGAADDSGLPNDRFFAVRPEGSVSTLKIQRTERGDSAVYLCASSPFQRGGPETQYFGPGTRLLVL.

The chain uses TRBV5-1 and TRBJ2-5; checking the TCRdb D call of TRBD1 is not possible without DNA. The germline V gene has CDR1 SGHRS and CDR2 YFSETQ. The CDR3 sequence is 15 residues long. The chain's CDR3 is CASSLVGTGIETQYF.

The V call is TRBV7-9, the J call TRBJ2-1; the D call of TRBD1 rests on TCRdb alone, since no DNA is present to check it. This CDR3 comprises 16 residues. Germline CDR1 SEHNR, CDR2 FQNEAQ (reference sequence). The CDR3 reads CASSTQRTGGYNEQFF.

V gene TRBV28 combines with J gene TRBJ2-2; the TRBD1 assignment by TCRdb is unverifiable without DNA. This CDR3 contains 15 residues. Germline V lookup: CDR1 MDHEN, CDR2 SYDVKM. CDR3 region: CASSPRQANTGELFF.